This T cell receptor beta chain came from a study of blood T cell repertoires in COVID-19. The CDR3 sequence is 16 residues long. CDR1 and CDR2 from the germline V gene are WSHSY and SAAADI. V dropped 4 bases and J dropped 3 bases, with 18 bases sitting between them. This table comes from immunoSEQ multiplex PCR, and its TCRdb copy is limited to in-frame clones, with some not included. The sample yields hundreds of thousands of clones, 85% to 90% seen once. The sequenced sample was peripheral blood. V and J are TRBV10-2 and TRBJ1-2; D may be TRBD1 (6 bases). The source of this sequence is a woman between 45 and 65 years old with COVID-19, enrolled during active disease. In DNA, the CDR3 is TGCGCCAGCAGTGGATCTAACAGGGCCTTGGACTATGGCTACACCTTC. This translates into CASSGSNRALDYGYTF.